The 20 T cell receptor beta chains in this list originate from one sample, sequenced in a study of cytomegalovirus exposure and HLA in healthy donors. The PCR made use of 60 Vbeta and 13 Jbeta primers. Generated by immunoSEQ multiplex PCR, the TCRdb table keeps only in-frame clones and is missing some. Recorded for this sample: tens of thousands of clones. Sequenced input: PBMCs. The receptors were sampled from a boy younger than 18 in good health and CMV-seronegative.

This rearrangement joins TRBV9 to TRBJ1-1; 7 bases map to TRBD1. The CDR3 consists of 14 residues. The trim removed 4 bases at V and 0 bases at J, leaving 3 bases unmatched. Germline assignment: CDR1 SGDLS and CDR2 YYNGEE. The CDR3 coding sequence is TGTGCCAGCAGCACGACAGGGATGAACACTGAAGCTTTCTTT. This sequence encodes CASSTTGMNTEAFF. The full variable domain, its missing parts supplied by reference TRBV9 and TRBJ1-1, is DSGVTQTPKHLITATGQRVTLRCSPRSGDLSVYWYQQSLDQGLQFLIQYYNGEERAKGNILERFSAQQFPDLHSELNLSSLELGDSALYFCASSTTGMNTEAFFGQGTRLTVV.

This chain connects TRBV10-3 to TRBJ1-3; D gene uncertain. V shed 5 bases and J shed 2 bases, with 13 bases lying between them. Per the germline V gene, CDR1 is ENHRY and CDR2 is SYGVKD. The CDR3 consists of 15 residues. The CDR3: CAISTHSTAGNTIYF. CDR3 coding DNA: TGTGCCATCAGTACCCACTCTACGGCTGGAAACACCATATATTTT.

About this clone itself: The same CDR3 arises from other DNA sequences in this sample as well. The genes are TRBV11-2 and TRBJ2-7; possible D gene TRBD1, 6 bases. Per germline, CDR1 SGHAT and CDR2 FQNNGV. V gave up 3 bases and J gave up 2 bases, with 8 bases separating them. This CDR3 comprises 13 residues. The CDR3 nucleotides are TGTGCCAGCAGCTTGGGGGCCACCTACGAGCAGTACTTC. The encoded protein is CASSLGATYEQYF.

The chain couples TRBV6-5 to TRBJ1-6; D may be TRBD1 (5 bases). Germline V CDR1 and CDR2: MNHEY, SVGAGI. The CDR3 length is 13 residues. Trimming took 6 bases from V and 8 from J, leaving 11 bases between them. This CDR3 is CASRQGSYSPLHF. As DNA, the CDR3 is TGTGCCAGCAGGCAGGGCAGCTATTCACCCCTCCACTTT.

The V call is TRBV13, the J call TRBJ1-2; 9 nucleotides agree with TRBD1. The CDR3 is 12 amino acids. Trimming at V came to 5 bases and at J to 6 bases, leaving 1 base not matched to a gene. The germline CDR1 and CDR2 sequences are PRHDT and FYEKMQ (reference sequence). Here the CDR3 reads CASSRTGDGYTF. The CDR3 DNA reads as TGTGCCAGCAGCCGGACAGGGGATGGCTACACCTTC.

The V and J genes are TRBV6-5 and TRBJ1-2; a possible D gene is TRBD1 (6 bases). Germline V gene sequence: CDR1 MNHEY, CDR2 SVGAGI. The CDR3 is 15 amino acids. V was shortened by 8 bases and J by 1 base, with 17 bases between the two germline ends. The CDR3 nucleotides are TGTGCCAGCCGTCTGAGGGCAGGGGTTAACTATGGCTACACCTTC. Amino acids: CASRLRAGVNYGYTF.

This chain connects TRBV6-5 to TRBJ2-2, with a tentative D call TRBD1 (6 bases). The CDR3 has 13 residues. The germline V and J ends were trimmed by 10 bases and 5 bases, with 14 bases remaining between them. Germline CDR1 is MNHEY and CDR2 is SVGAGI. This CDR3 is CATWAGATGELFF. CDR3 coding DNA: TGTGCCACATGGGCAGGGGCAACCGGGGAGCTGTTTTTT.

The chain joins TRBV2 to TRBJ1-3; D call uncertain. The CDR3 loop spans 15 amino acids. CDR1 SNHLY and CDR2 FYNNEI come from the germline V gene. V was trimmed by 0 bases and J by 8 bases, leaving 14 bases between them. The DNA of the CDR3 is TGTGCCAGCAGTGAAGCGCCCAACGTGGAGGACACCATATATTTT. This gives the protein CASSEAPNVEDTIYF. Complete variable domain (other parts from reference TRBV2 and TRBJ1-3): EPEVTQTPSHQVTQMGQEVILRCVPISNHLYFYWYRQILGQKVEFLVSFYNNEISEKSEIFDDQFSVERPDGSNFTLKIRSTKLEDSAMYFCASSEAPNVEDTIYFGEGSWLTVV.

The genes are TRBV5-4 and TRBJ2-1; 10 nucleotides line up with TRBD2. This CDR3 region has 16 residues. Germline V CDR1 and CDR2: SGHNT, YYREEE (reference sequence). The J segment lost 4 bases and the V segment lost 7 bases, leaving 11 bases of the junction unmatched. CDR3 nucleotides: TGTGCCAGCGATCCGGGGTCACTAGCGGGGTACAATGAGCAGTTCTTC. This sequence encodes CASDPGSLAGYNEQFF.

The CDR3 nucleotides read TGTGCCAGTAGTATGACGGCAGACATATCAAATGTAGCTTTCTTT. Its protein is CASSMTADISNVAFF. The rearrangement joins TRBV19 to TRBJ1-1; D is uncertain. The germline CDR1 and CDR2 sequences are LNHDA and SQIVND (reference sequence). Trimming cost V 3 bases and J 10 bases, with 21 bases left between them. This CDR3 is built from 15 residues.

The chain combines TRBV30 with TRBJ2-5; D might be TRBD2 (5 bases). Trimming pared 2 bases from V and 2 bases from J, leaving 15 bases between. This CDR3 has 15 amino acids. Germline CDR1 and CDR2: GTSNPN and SVGIG (reference sequence). The CDR3 region has the DNA TGTGCCTGGAGTATGAGCGGAGCCATGCAAGAGACCCAGTACTTC. Its translation is CAWSMSGAMQETQYF.

J is TRBJ2-2 and V is TRBV19, with D perhaps TRBD2 (7 bases). The V end was cut by 3 bases, the J end by 4 bases, with 12 bases between. CDR1 is LNHDA and CDR2 is SQIVND in the germline V gene (reference sequence). The CDR3 covers 15 residues. CDR3 loop: CASSIQGTITGELFF. CDR3 in DNA: TGTGCCAGTAGTATTCAGGGGACTATCACCGGGGAGCTGTTTTTT.

J is TRBJ2-3 and V is TRBV13; TRBD2 matches at 13 bases. CDR1 and CDR2 from the germline V gene are PRHDT and FYEKMQ (reference sequence). Unmatched junction bases numbered 6, after V lost 3 bases and J lost 3 bases. The CDR3 extends over 17 amino acids. The CDR3 DNA follows: TGTGCCAGCAGCTTGGCCGGGACTAGCGGGGTTACAGATACGCAGTATTTT. Protein: CASSLAGTSGVTDTQYF.

J is TRBJ1-2 and V is TRBV6-7; TRBD1 is a possible D gene (6 bases). TRBV6-7 is an ORF; its function is uncertain. Trimming pared 5 bases from V and 4 bases from J, leaving 20 bases between. The CDR3 is made up of 16 amino acids. The DNA for the CDR3 is TGTGCCAGCAGTCACGGTCGAACAGGGTCGGGCTATGGCTACACCTTC. Translated, it gives CASSHGRTGSGYGYTF.

Written as DNA, the CDR3 is TGTGCCAGCAGTGAACAGGGGAGCTCCTACGAGCAGTACTTC. Amino acids: CASSEQGSSYEQYF. The chain links TRBV2 to TRBJ2-7, with D tentatively TRBD1 (6 bases). The V and J ends lost 2 bases and 0 bases respectively, with 8 bases between them. This CDR3 spans 14 amino acids. The V gene's germline CDR1 is SNHLY and CDR2 FYNNEI.

This chain connects TRBV19 to TRBJ2-6; D unresolved. Looked up from germline, CDR1 is LNHDA and CDR2 is SQIVND (reference sequence). The CDR3 extends over 12 amino acids. The CDR3, as DNA: TGTGCTTCCCGCTCTGGGGCCAACGTCCTGACTTTC. Amino acid sequence: CASRSGANVLTF.

The chain couples TRBV25-1 to TRBJ2-1; 9 nucleotides align to TRBD2. In germline, CDR1 is MGHDK, CDR2 SYGVNS. CDR3 length equals 16 residues. J gave up 5 bases and V 5 bases, and 10 bases lay outside the gene matches. The CDR3 sequence: CASSRHSGGSNNEQFF. The CDR3 coding sequence is TGTGCCAGCAGTCGACATAGCGGGGGTTCTAACAATGAGCAGTTCTTC. Full variable domain (missing parts from reference TRBV25-1 and TRBJ2-1): EADIYQTPRYLVIGTGKKITLECSQTMGHDKMYWYQQDPGMELHLIHYSYGVNSTEKGDLSSESTVSRIRTEHFPLTLESARPSHTSQYLCASSRHSGGSNNEQFFGPGTRLTVL.

This chain uses TRBV19 with TRBJ2-2; a possible D gene is TRBD1 (5 bases). The CDR3 has 15 residues. In germline, CDR1 is LNHDA, CDR2 SQIVND (reference sequence). Trimming pared 1 base from V and 5 bases from J, leaving 11 bases between. The CDR3 sequence is CASSIGRTLTGELFF. In DNA form, the CDR3 reads TGTGCCAGTAGTATAGGCAGGACATTGACCGGGGAGCTGTTTTTT.

As regards this clone: At one end the junction does not follow the germline gene, possibly because of a read error. The chain couples TRBV29-1 to TRBJ1-4; the match to TRBD1 covers 9 bases. Germline V CDR1 and CDR2: SQVTM, ANQGSEA. CDR3 length: 14 residues. The CDR3 DNA is TGCAGCGTTGGGACAGGGGCGGCTAATGGAAAACTGTTTTTT. Translation: CSVGTGAANGKLFF.

The J gene is TRBJ2-3, the V gene TRBV10-3; TRBD2 aligns across 7 bases. Trimming removed 0 bases from V and 5 bases from J; junction bases left unmatched: 5. From germline, CDR1 is ENHRY and CDR2 SYGVKD. This CDR3 comprises 15 residues. The CDR3: CAISESGGIGDTQYF. CDR3 DNA: TGTGCCATCAGTGAGTCGGGGGGGATAGGAGATACGCAGTATTTT.